This T cell receptor beta chain was sequenced in a study of T-cell memory formation after mild COVID-19 (dated by TCRdb to about 2021). About the investigation overall: TCR sequence clusters from the two donors were found to be largely donor specific. The cohort comprised two young, previously healthy adult volunteers, one female and one male. In a couple of donors, T-cell clones that expanded and contracted after mild COVID-19 were tracked by sequencing TCRalpha and TCRbeta repertoires over time.

For sequencing, an Illumina NovaSeq 6000 was employed. TCRalpha and TCRbeta cDNA libraries were constructed by 5'RACE with constant-segment primers, with sample barcodes and unique molecular identifiers being introduced. RNA was extracted from every sample with Trizol reagent. Amplification of the libraries took two PCR steps, and the second step added a second sample barcode plus Illumina TruSeq adapters. Sequencing of the libraries was done on an Illumina NovaSeq, producing 2 x 150 bp paired-end reads. The authors processed their data as follows. Reads were demultiplexed and collapsed into UMI-guided consensus sequences with migec v1.2.7. Using mixcr v2.1.11, UMI consensuses were aligned to TRA and TRB V and J templates and then assembled into clonotypes. A clonotype was counted as expanded or contracted only if both edgeR and NoisET called the change significant, with noise models trained on biological replicates. For edgeR calls, the cutoffs were a false discovery rate-adjusted p below 0.01 and a log2 fold-change threshold of 1. As an exploratory analysis of dynamics, PCA with hierarchical clustering was applied to max-normalized trajectories of the 1000 most abundant clonotypes. Separately sequenced CD4+ and CD8+ repertoires were used to assign a CD4 or CD8 phenotype to each responding clone. TCRdb passed the public sequencing reads through fastp at Q25 and MiXCR, retaining productive beta sequences. Each CDR3 protein gets just one entry, which takes the most common genes and DNA from the rows behind it. These V and J calls originate from TCRdb's pipeline instead of the authors' own analysis. This sample lists under 150,000 distinct CDR3 sequences; 22% were detected once. Under 50% of the sample is in the top ten clones.

Relative to germline, V is missing 5 bases and J is missing 5 bases, with 2 bases of the junction outside any gene match. The CDR3 runs 14 amino acids, cysteine and phenylalanine included. Only the CDR3 region is kept as DNA, spanning 42 bases read in frame from base 1. What the research found in general, with its limitations: Some responding clones were detected in pre-infection memory, which suggested that pre-existing cross-reactive memory T cells had joined the SARS-CoV-2 response. The second-wave clones that peaked on day 37 were not confirmed to be SARS-CoV-2 specific. Clones that contracted from day 15 to 85 showed balanced CD4/CD8 phenotypes, whereas a second wave of clones that expanded from day 15 to 37 leaned towards CD4+. Only a couple of mild cases were covered by the study, and larger cohorts that include severe cases with pre-infection samples were considered necessary. Contracting CD4+ clones were located mainly in the CM and EM memory subsets, whereas CD8+ clones were found to be enriched in EMRA.

PBMCs were isolated by Ficoll-Paque density gradient centrifugation. This clonotype was seen a few times. Its cognate antigen has yet to be identified. Within one base of it there is no much larger clone, and no base qualities were kept. The sequence was obtained from a man aged 18 to 30 who had mild COVID-19 (a few samples of this study predate the infection). The sample titles of this study are shuffled in the database, so cell type and time point are left out; the donor was told from shared clones. Sequenced sample: PBMCs or a T cell subset sorted from them (not recorded which). The chain links TRBV12-3 or TRBV12-4 with TRBJ2-1, and TRBD1 matches 11 of the central bases. The DNA sequence follows: TGTGCCAGCAGTGGGACAGGGGGTGACAATGAGCAGTTCTTC. Translated, this gives CASSGTGGDNEQFF.